This T cell receptor (beta chain) was identified in a study of CD8 T cell repertoires and HIV-1 epitope variants. Study background: Controls were a CMV, EBV and flu pool, Ebola AY9, and no peptide. T cells were cultured for more than 9 days with cytokines added on days 3 and 7. Tested: three Gag epitope families, Nef HW9 and YT9.

Assay: immunoSEQ multiplex PCR; the TCRdb copy retains only in-frame clones and omits some. Counted here are roughly 1,900 clones, 60% to 80% occurring once; the ten biggest clones make up around two fifths. About this clone: The antigen is unknown.

Material: cultured CD8+ T cells derived from PBMCs. This clonotype was obtained from a male donor with HIV.

This CDR3 is CAAAEGPGANVLTF. CDR3 in DNA: TGTGCCGCGGCGGAGGGCCCTGGGGCCAACGTCCTGACTTTC. The rearrangement uses TRBV6-1 and TRBJ2-6; possibly TRBD2 for D (6 bases). The germline V gene encodes CDR1 MNHNS and CDR2 SASEGT. The CDR3 is 14 amino acids. V was clipped by 11 bases and J by 2 bases, with 13 bases between them.